This T cell receptor (beta chain) was recorded in a study of radiation and T cells in renal cell carcinoma. Overall study context: Nephrectomy followed 15 Gy stereotactic body radiation by 4 weeks.

CDR3 length: 14 amino acids. Trimming left V 0 bases short and J 1 base short, with 8 bases between. Per the germline V gene, CDR1 is SGDLS and CDR2 is YYNGEE. The sample's time point: baseline pretreatment blood. Treatment described: 15 Gy SBRT to primary tumor, nephrectomy 4 weeks later. Radiation-treated patients gave blood at baseline, week 2 and week 4. This clone was seen only once. The repertoire was sequenced with immunoSEQ multiplex PCR; TCRdb's copy has only in-frame clones and lacks some. The data hold 150,000 or so clones, with about 88% observed a single time. The sequencing here drew on blood, taken from a patient whose treatment included radiotherapy and nephrectomy. This receptor was identified in a woman between 70 and 85 years old with renal cell carcinoma. The chain recombines TRBV9 with TRBJ2-7; D is unclear. The CDR3 loop reads CASSVGSQSYEQYF. The DNA of the CDR3 is TGTGCCAGCAGCGTAGGTAGCCAATCCTACGAGCAGTACTTC.